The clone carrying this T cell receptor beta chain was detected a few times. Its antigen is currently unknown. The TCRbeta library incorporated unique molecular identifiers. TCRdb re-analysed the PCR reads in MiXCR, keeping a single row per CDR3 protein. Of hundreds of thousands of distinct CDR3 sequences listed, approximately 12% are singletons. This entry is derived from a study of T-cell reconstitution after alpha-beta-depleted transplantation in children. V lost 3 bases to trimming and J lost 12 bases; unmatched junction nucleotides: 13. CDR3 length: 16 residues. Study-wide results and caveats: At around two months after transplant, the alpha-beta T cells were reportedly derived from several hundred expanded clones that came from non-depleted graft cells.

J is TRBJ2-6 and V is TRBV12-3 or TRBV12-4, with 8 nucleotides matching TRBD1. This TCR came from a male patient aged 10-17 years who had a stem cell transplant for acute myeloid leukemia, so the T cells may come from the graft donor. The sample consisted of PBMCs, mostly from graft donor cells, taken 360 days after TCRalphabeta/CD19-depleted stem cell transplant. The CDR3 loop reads CASSFGIQGGGTVLTF. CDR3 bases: TGTGCCAGCAGTTTTGGGATACAGGGGGGTGGCACCGTCCTGACTTTC.